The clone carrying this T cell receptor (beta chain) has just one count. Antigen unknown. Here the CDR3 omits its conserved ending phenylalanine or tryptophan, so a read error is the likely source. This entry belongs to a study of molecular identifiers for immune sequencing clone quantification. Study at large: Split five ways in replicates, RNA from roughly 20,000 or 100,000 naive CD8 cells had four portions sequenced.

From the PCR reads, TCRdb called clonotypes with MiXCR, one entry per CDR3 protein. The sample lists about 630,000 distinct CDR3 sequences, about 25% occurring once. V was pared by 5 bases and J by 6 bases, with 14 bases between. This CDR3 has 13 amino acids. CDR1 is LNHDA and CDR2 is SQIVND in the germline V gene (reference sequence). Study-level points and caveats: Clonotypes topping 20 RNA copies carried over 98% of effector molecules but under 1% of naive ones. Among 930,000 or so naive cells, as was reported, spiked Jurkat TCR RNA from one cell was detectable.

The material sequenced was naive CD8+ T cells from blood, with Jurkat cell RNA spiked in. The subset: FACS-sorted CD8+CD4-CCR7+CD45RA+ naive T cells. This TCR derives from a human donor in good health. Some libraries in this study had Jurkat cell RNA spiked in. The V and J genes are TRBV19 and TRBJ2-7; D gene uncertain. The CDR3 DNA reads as TGTGCCAGTAGTGGAGAAATCTCCCTCGAGCAGTACCTC. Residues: CASSGEISLEQYL.